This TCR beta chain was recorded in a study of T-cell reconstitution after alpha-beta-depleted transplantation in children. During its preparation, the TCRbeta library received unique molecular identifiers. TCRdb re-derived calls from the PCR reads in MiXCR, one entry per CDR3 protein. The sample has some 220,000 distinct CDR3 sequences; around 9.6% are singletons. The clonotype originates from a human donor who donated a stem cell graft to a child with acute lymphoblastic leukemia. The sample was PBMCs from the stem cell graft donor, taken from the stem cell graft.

Written as DNA, the CDR3 is TGCGCCAGCAGCTTGGCGGCTAGCGGGGGCCTCCGCCCCTACAATGAGCAGTTCTTC. Amino acid sequence: CASSLAASGGLRPYNEQFF. The chain recombines TRBV5-1 with TRBJ2-1; 10 nucleotides agree with TRBD2. CDR1 and CDR2 from the germline V gene are SGHRS and YFSETQ. The J segment lost 2 bases and the V segment lost 0 bases, leaving 11 bases of the junction unmatched. This CDR3 contains 19 residues.